The entry below gives a single TCR beta chain sequence along with its context. What this receptor recognizes is not known. Per-nucleotide qualities are absent, and no much larger clonotype sits a single base away. The cohort was made up of 666 healthy bone marrow donors. All cohort members were sampled while nominally healthy, although unrecorded immune exposures were likely present. The donor tested CMV seronegative, placing the donor among the 350 to 400 seronegative members of the cohort. Each donor provided a peripheral blood sample, and peripheral blood mononuclear cells were used for TCR beta sequencing. The Qiagen DNeasy Blood Extraction Kit was used to extract genomic DNA from the blood cell samples. The entry originates in a study of cytomegalovirus exposure and HLA in healthy donors (dated by TCRdb to 2017 to 2019). In the study overall: According to an earlier analysis of 550 to 700 of the donors, about 179 million T cells yielded roughly 110 million unique TCR beta sequences and 250 to 350 Gb of sequence data. Approximately 310 gigabases of sequencing data and tens of millions of unique TCR sequences were included in an early release covering roughly 600 HLA-typed donors. Of the 398 genotyped donors, approximately 83% fell in the genetic ancestry cluster associated with self-reported Caucasian donors. The study was designed to test whether signatures of past pathogen exposure could be identified by cataloging public T cell receptors. The T cell repertoires of 550 to 850 subjects were profiled by immunosequencing and related to cytomegalovirus serostatus. Besides the first cohort of roughly 700 subjects, a separate validation cohort made up of 120 different subjects was used. To predict cytomegalovirus infection status, the study brought together high-throughput TCR immunosequencing, statistical association of individual TCRs with disease status, and machine learning. A later analysis re-examined previously published TCR beta repertoires from 500 to 700 donors and added high-resolution HLA genotyping to investigate patterns of TCR occurrence. Rather than drawing on any new phenotypic data, the later analysis identified candidate immune exposures from TCR beta sequences and the way those sequences occurred across donors. To decide whether each TCR beta V gene segment behaved as functional or pseudogenic, an earlier analysis of approximately 620 of the donors relied on high-throughput TCR beta sequencing. Donor age, sex, ethnicity and CMV serostatus were collected together with the repertoire data. A later genetic analysis used genome-wide SNP genotypes for about 65% of the 666 donors, treating that subset as a discovery cohort. All discovery cohort repertoires had been generated on a single sequencing platform. HLA typing covered class I and class II loci at four-digit resolution. Typing coverage differed by locus: A, B, C, DRB1 and DQB1 were typed in roughly 620-630 donors, DQA1 in 500 to 550, DPA1 in over 600, and DPB1 in around 490. Four or five DR-DQ haplotypes were handled as single units for association and clustering, since linkage in the cohort was strong. Among about 370 genotyped donors of the cohort, an average of roughly 230,000 unique TCR beta nucleotide sequences was sequenced per donor, of which about 20% were non-productive.

The library was obtained by the immunoSEQ multiplex PCR assay. A mixture of 60 forward primers for TCR Vbeta segments and 13 reverse primers for TCR Jbeta segments was used in the multiplex PCR. The CDR3 region of rearranged TCR beta genes was amplified from genomic DNA by a multiplex PCR assay. Amplified TCR beta libraries were sequenced as 87-base-pair reads on the Illumina HiSeq System. Turning to the authors' computational methods: A later analysis counted about 82 million unique TCR beta chains across the 700 or so repertoires, and around 9.9 million of these chains were shared by at least two donors. Raw reads were error-corrected and collapsed into unique sequences with a nearest-neighbor algorithm that merged closely related sequences to remove PCR and sequencing errors. V, D and J gene segments were assigned by aligning CDR3 sequences to IMGT reference sequences. For a sequence to be retained, a match of at least six nucleotides was required to both a V gene segment and a J gene segment. A rearrangement counted as productive if the CDR3 had no stop codons and remained in frame with V and J, and every other rearrangement counted as non-productive. Following IMGT convention, CDR3 was defined as the stretch from the second conserved V-encoded cysteine to the conserved J-encoded phenylalanine. Sequences without an unambiguous match to a single V gene segment were excluded from the earlier analysis of about 600 of the donors. An earlier analysis of several hundred of the donors called V segments functional above 56.7% productive rearrangements and segregating when the between-donor standard deviation exceeded 5%. To diagnose cytomegalovirus status from the catalog of TCR beta chain sequences, a statistical classification framework was built. A later analysis assigned V and J genes by comparing TCR nucleotide sequences with IMGT/GENE-DB human TR gene sequences. A later analysis assigned CDR3 sequences and most-parsimonious VDJ recombination scenarios with the TCRdist pipeline. A later analysis defined each TCR beta chain by its CDR3 amino acid sequence plus V-gene family, and excluded reads lacking a unique V-gene family. In a later analysis, fewer than 650 highly shared, low-generation-probability nucleotide sequences were removed to address suspected cross-contamination and a sequencing artifact. In a later analysis, a clonal expansion index for each public chain was calculated from normalized within-repertoire ranks of inferred template counts. Generation probabilities in a later analysis came from a VDJ recombination model fitted to out-of-frame rearrangements, and those results were checked against IGoR. A later analysis scored TCR-TCR, TCR-HLA and TCR-CMV co-occurrence with hypergeometric tests, applying a repertoire-size bias correction to TCR pairs. False discovery rates were estimated in a later analysis by permuting HLA or CMV assignments 20 times. In a later analysis, co-occurring TCRs were grouped using DBSCAN, with TCRdist sequence similarity added in when clustering inside HLA-allele-positive subsets. Repertoires with fewer than 30,000 or more than 120,000 public chains were left out of co-occurrence clustering, as were a handful of repertoires with anomalous nucleotide sharing. TCRdb took this table from immuneACCESS and kept in-frame rearrangements with V and J called. Such tables lack part of the clones; where checked against another copy, unresolved V genes explain under half of the gap, and the rest is unexplained. Clone size and V and J calls were adopted from that table, with D and trimming inferred from the DNA. This sample is represented by 150,000 to 200,000 clones; over 60% of them were singletons. The top ten hold 1.6% of the sample.

The research as a whole found: Linkage disequilibrium might explain the correlated functional status among segregating V segments, but an unknown experimental factor could not be excluded. Across donors, most TCR sequences were observed very rarely, whereas some public TCRs were present in many individuals. A later genetic analysis reported fewer N-insertions in productive TCRs among donors in an Asian-associated ancestry cluster than the roughly 700-donor mean. A later analysis found that TCR association rates varied across HLA loci, with DRB1 alleles showing the most associated TCRs and HLA-C alleles the fewest. A later analysis found that most CMV-associated TCR beta chains appeared HLA-restricted, with HLA associations seemingly driven largely by CMV exposure. Three of the identified cytomegalovirus-associated TCR beta chains were confirmed in vitro to be specific for cytomegalovirus antigens. Presence/absence analyses assumed roughly uniform sequencing depth across donors, an assumption that may not hold. In this cohort, only TCR beta chains were sequenced, and detectable features were limited by the absence of alpha or paired-chain data. In a later analysis, several top co-occurrence clusters were reported to appear linked to parvovirus B19, influenza, CMV and Epstein-Barr virus. An earlier analysis of approximately 500 of the donors showed that most TCR beta V segments appeared in productive rearrangements either about 87% or about 30% of the time, which broadly matched IMGT annotations. The classifier was reported to diagnose cytomegalovirus status with high specificity and sensitivity in both the original and validation cohorts. Immune exposure information for the cohort was limited to CMV serostatus. A further reported finding was that TCR beta sequences accurately predicted the HLA-A and HLA-B alleles for most subjects in the first cohort. A later analysis associated 15,000 or so TCR beta sequences with specific HLA alleles at a false discovery rate of 0.05. It was suggested by the authors that the approach could potentially be generalized to other disease states and immunological phenotypes. Because counts were too low, roughly 17 rarely observed V segments, including chromosome 9 orphons, were left out of the earlier analysis of a few hundred of the donors. The sequencing pipeline was judged likely to have produced a cluster of highly shared sequence variants as a technical artifact. In a later analysis, HLA-associated TCR beta chains showed more clonal expansion and lower generation probabilities than non-associated chains that were equally common. An association between a missense DCLRE1C variant and V-gene and J-gene trimming of TCR beta chains was found in a later genetic analysis and replicated in an independent cohort. Because some donors lacked HLA typing at each locus, the association tests relied only on the typed subset. The study listed over 150 TCR beta chains as associated with cytomegalovirus. Assigning TCR associations to individual alleles was difficult when HLA alleles, especially DR and DQ, strongly co-occurred.

The sample was PBMCs. This clonotype was sampled from a woman aged 30 to 39 in good health and CMV-seronegative.

The bases are TGTGCCATCAGGAGACAGGTGGTTGAAAAACTGTTTTTT. Its amino acids are CAIRRQVVEKLFF. The sequence joins TRBV10-3 to TRBJ1-4; the best D guess is TRBD1, with 6 bases matching. The germline ends are 12 bases apart after V is trimmed by 6 bases and J by 7 bases. CDR1 is given as ENHRY and CDR2 as SYGVKD, both from the germline V gene. The CDR3 goes from the cysteine to the phenylalanine over 13 residues. Only the CDR3 portion is preserved as DNA: 39 bases, with reading frame beginning at the first base.